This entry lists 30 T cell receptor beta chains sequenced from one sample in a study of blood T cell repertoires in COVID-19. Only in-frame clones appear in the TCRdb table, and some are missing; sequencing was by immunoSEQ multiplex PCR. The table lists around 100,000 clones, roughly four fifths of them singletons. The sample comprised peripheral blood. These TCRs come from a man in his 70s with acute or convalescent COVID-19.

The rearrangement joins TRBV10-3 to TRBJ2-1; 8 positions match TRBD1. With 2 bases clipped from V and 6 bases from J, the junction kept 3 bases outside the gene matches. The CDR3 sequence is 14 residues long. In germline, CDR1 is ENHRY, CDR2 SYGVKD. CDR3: CAISEPDRGNEQFF. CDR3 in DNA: TGTGCCATCAGTGAGCCTGACAGGGGCAATGAGCAGTTCTTC.

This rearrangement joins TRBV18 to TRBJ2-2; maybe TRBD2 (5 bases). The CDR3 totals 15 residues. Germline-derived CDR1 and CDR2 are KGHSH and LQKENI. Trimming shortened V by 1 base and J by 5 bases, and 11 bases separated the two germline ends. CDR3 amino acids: CASSPRRGWTGELFF. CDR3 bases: TGTGCCAGCTCACCACGTCGGGGTTGGACCGGGGAGCTGTTTTTT.

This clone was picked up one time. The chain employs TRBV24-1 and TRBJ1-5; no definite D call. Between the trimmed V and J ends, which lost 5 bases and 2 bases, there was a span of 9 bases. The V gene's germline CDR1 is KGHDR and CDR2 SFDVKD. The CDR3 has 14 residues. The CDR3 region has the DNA TGTGCCACCAGTGTTGGGCCTGGCAATCAGCCCCAGCATTTT. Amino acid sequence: CATSVGPGNQPQHF.

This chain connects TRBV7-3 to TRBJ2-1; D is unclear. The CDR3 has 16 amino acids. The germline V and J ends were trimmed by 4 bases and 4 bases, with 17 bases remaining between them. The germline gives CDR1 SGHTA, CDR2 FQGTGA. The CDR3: CASSSPENQAYNEQFF. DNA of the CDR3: TGTGCCAGCAGCTCTCCGGAAAATCAAGCGTACAATGAGCAGTTCTTC.

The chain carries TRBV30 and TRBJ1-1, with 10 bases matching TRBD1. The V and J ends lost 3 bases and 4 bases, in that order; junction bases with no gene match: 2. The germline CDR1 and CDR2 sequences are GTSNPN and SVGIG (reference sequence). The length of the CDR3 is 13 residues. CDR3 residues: CAWRGQGFTEAFF. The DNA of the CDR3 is TGTGCCTGGAGGGGACAGGGGTTCACTGAAGCTTTCTTT.

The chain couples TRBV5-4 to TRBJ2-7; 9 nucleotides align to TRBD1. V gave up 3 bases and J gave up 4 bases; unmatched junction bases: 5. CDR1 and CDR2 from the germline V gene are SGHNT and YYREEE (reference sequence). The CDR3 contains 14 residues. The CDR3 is CASSSRDREYEQYF. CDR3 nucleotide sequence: TGTGCCAGCAGCTCCCGGGACAGGGAATACGAGCAGTACTTC.

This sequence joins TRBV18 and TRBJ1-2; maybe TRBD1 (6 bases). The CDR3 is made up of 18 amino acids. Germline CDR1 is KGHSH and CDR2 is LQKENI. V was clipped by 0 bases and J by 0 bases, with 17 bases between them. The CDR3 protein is CASSPPGASGFTNYGYTF. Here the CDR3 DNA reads TGTGCCAGCTCACCACCGGGGGCGAGTGGCTTTACTAACTATGGCTACACCTTC.

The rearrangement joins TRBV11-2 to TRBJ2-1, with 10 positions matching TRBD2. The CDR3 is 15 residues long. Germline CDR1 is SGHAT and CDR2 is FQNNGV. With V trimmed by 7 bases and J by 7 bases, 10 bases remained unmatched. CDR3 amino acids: CASTPRLAGKNEQFF. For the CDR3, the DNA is TGTGCCAGCACCCCGAGACTAGCGGGTAAAAATGAGCAGTTCTTC.

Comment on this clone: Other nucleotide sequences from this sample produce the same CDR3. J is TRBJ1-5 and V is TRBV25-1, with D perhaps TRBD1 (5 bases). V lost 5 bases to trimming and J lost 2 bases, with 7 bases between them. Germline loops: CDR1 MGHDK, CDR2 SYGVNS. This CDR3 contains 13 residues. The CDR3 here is CASSRGGNQPQHF. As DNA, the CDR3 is TGTGCCAGCAGTAGGGGCGGCAATCAGCCCCAGCATTTT.

CDR3 protein: CSVEKGKTEAFF. In nucleotides, the CDR3 is TGCAGCGTTGAAAAGGGGAAAACTGAAGCTTTCTTT. V usage is TRBV29-1 and J usage is TRBJ1-1, with a weak D call TRBD1 (5 bases). This CDR3 region has 12 residues. Germline CDR1 SQVTM, CDR2 ANQGSEA. Trimming left V 2 bases short and J 5 bases short, with 9 bases between.

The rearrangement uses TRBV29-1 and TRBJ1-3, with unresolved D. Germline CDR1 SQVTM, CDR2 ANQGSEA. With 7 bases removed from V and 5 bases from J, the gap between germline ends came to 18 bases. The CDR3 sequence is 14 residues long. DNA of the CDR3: TGCAGCGCCCACGGAGAGGTGGATCGAAACACCATATATTTT. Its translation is CSAHGEVDRNTIYF. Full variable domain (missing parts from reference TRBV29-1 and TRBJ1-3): SAVISQKPSRDICQRGTSLTIQCQVDSQVTMMFWYRQQPGQSLTLIATANQGSEATYESGFVIDKFPISRPNLTFSTLTVSNMSPEDSSIYLCSAHGEVDRNTIYFGEGSWLTVV.

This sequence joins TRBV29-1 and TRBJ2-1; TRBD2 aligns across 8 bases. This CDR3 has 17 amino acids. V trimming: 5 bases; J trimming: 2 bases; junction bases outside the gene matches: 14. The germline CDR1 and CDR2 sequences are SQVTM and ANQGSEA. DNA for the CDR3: TGCAGCGTTAGGGGAGGCGCGGGAGGACCAACCTACAATGAGCAGTTCTTC. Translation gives CSVRGGAGGPTYNEQFF.

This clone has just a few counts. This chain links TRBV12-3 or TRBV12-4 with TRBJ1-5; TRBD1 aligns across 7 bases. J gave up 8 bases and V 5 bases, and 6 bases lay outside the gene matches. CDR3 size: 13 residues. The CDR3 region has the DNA TGTGCCAGCAGTGACAGGGCGAGGGAGCCCCAGCATTTT. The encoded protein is CASSDRAREPQHF.

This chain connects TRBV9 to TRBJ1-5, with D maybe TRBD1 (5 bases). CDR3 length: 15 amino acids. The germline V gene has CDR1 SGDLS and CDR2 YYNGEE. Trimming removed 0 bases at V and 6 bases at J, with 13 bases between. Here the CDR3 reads CASSVDGRASQPQHF. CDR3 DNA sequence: TGTGCCAGCAGCGTAGATGGCAGGGCTTCTCAGCCCCAGCATTTT.

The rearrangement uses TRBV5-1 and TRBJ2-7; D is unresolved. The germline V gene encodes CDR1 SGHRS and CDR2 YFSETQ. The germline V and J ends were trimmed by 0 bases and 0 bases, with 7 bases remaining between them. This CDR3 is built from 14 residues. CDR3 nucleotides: TGCGCCAGCAGCTTGGAGACTCTCTCCTACGAGCAGTACTTC. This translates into CASSLETLSYEQYF.

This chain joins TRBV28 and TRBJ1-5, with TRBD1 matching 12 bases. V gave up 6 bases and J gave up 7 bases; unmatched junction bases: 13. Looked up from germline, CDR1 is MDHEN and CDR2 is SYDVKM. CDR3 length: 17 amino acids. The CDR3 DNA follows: TGTGCCAGCAGCCTTACCGGGACAGGGGGCGGGGGACAGCCCCAGCATTTT. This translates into CASSLTGTGGGGQPQHF.

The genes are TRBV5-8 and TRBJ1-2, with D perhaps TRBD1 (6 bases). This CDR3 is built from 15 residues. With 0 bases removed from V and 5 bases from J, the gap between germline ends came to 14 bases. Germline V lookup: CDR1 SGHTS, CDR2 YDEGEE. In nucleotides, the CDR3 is TGTGCCAGCAGCTTGGCCACCAGGGGTGGGTATGGCTACACCTTC. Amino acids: CASSLATRGGYGYTF.

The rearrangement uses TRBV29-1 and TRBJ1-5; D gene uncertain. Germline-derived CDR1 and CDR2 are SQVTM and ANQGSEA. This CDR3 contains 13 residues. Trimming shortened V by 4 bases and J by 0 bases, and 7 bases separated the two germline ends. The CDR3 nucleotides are TGCAGCGTTGCCGAGCATAGCAATCAGCCCCAGCATTTT. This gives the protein CSVAEHSNQPQHF.

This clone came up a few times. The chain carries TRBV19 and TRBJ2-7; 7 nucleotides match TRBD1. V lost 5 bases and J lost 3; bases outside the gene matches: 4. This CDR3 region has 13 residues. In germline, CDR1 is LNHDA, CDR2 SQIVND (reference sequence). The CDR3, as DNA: TGTGCCAGTAGTGACGGGACAGTCTACGAGCAGTACTTC. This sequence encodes CASSDGTVYEQYF.

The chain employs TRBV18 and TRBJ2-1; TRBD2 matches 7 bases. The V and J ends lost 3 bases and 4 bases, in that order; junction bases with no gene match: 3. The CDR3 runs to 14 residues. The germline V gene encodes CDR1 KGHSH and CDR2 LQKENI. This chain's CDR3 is CASSPAGAYNEQFF. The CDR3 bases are TGTGCCAGCTCACCGGCGGGAGCGTACAATGAGCAGTTCTTC.

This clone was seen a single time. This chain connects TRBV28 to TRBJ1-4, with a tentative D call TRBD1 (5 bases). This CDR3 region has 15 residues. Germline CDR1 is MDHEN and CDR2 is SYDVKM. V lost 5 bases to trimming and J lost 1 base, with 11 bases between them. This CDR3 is CASSGQGLTNEKLFF. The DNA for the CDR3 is TGTGCCAGCAGTGGGCAGGGTCTAACTAATGAAAAACTGTTTTTT.

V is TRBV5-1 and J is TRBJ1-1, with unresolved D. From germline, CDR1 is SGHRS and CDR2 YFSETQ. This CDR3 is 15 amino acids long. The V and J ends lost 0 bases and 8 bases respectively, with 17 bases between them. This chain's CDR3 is CASSLVVRSGREAFF. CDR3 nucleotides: TGCGCCAGCAGCTTGGTCGTCAGATCTGGTCGAGAAGCTTTCTTT.

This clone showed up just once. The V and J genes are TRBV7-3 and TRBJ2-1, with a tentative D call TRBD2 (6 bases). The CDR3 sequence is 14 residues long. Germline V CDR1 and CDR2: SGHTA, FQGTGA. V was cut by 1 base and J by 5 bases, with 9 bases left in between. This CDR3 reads CASSLKLANNEQFF. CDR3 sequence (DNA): TGTGCCAGCAGCTTAAAACTAGCAAACAATGAGCAGTTCTTC.

DNA of the CDR3: TGCGCCAGCAGCTTGTCATCAGGGAAAGAGACCCAGTACTTC. It specifies CASSLSSGKETQYF. The chain joins TRBV5-1 to TRBJ2-5, with D possibly being TRBD1 (5 bases). Germline CDR1 and CDR2: SGHRS and YFSETQ. The CDR3 totals 14 residues. Trimming pared 1 base from V and 3 bases from J, leaving 10 bases between.

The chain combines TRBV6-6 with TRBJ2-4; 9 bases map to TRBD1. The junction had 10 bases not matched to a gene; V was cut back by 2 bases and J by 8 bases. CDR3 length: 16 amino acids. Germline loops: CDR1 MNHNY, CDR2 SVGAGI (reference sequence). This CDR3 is CASSYGMTGGSYIQYF. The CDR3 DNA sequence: TGTGCCAGCAGTTACGGGATGACAGGGGGGTCTTACATTCAGTACTTC.

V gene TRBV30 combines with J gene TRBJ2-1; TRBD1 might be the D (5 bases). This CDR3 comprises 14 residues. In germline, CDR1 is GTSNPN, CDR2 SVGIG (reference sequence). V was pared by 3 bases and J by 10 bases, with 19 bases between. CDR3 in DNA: TGTGCCTGGAGCCTAAACACAGGCTTATGGGAGCAGTTCTTC. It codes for CAWSLNTGLWEQFF. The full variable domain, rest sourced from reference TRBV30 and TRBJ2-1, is SQTIHQWPATLVQPVGSPLSLECTVEGTSNPNLYWYRQAAGRGLQLLFYSVGIGQISSEVPQNLSASRPQDRQFILSSKKLLLSDSGFYLCAWSLNTGLWEQFFGPGTRLTVL.

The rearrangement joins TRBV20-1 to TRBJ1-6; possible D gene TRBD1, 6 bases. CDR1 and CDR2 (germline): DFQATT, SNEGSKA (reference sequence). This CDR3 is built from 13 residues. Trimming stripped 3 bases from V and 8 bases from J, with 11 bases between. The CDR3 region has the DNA TGCAGTGCTAGTTTGGGGGCCCATTCACCCCTCCACTTT. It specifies CSASLGAHSPLHF.

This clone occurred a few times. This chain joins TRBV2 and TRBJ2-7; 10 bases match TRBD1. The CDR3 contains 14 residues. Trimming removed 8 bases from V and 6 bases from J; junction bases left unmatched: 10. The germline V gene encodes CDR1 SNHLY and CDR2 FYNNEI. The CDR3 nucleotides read TGTGCCAGCCTCTACCCCGGGACAGGGGCCGAGCAGTACTTC. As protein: CASLYPGTGAEQYF.

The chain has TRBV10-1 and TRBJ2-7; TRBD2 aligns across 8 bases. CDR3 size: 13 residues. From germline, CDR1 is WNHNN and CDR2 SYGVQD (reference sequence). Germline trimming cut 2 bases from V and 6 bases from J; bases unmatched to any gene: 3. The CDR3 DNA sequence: TGCGCCAGCAGTGAGAGCGGGAGAGGCGAGCAGTACTTC. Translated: CASSESGRGEQYF.

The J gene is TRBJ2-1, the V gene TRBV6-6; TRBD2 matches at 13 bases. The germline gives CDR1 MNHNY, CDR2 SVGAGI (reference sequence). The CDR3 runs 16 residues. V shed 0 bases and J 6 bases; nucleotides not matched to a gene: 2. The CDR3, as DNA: TGTGCCAGCAGTTACTCGAGGACTAGCGGGAGCAATGAGCAGTTCTTC. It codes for CASSYSRTSGSNEQFF.